These 13 T cell receptor beta chains share one sample of origin, sequenced in a study of T cell changes during pregnancy in multiple sclerosis. Sequenced by immunoSEQ multiplex PCR; TCRdb stores in-frame clones only, minus some. The sample holds around 100,000 clones, around 90% seen once. The input for sequencing was peripheral blood, taken in the second trimester of pregnancy. Source of these receptors: a female donor with multiple sclerosis, enrolled in a pregnancy study.

The chain has TRBV28 and TRBJ2-7; possible D gene TRBD1, 7 bases. The CDR3 loop spans 16 amino acids. V was clipped by 7 bases and J by 5 bases, with 24 bases between them. Per the germline V gene, CDR1 is MDHEN and CDR2 is SYDVKM. The CDR3 reads CASTAMAGQSNNEQYF. CDR3 bases: TGTGCCAGCACCGCTATGGCGGGACAGTCGAACAACGAGCAGTACTTC.

The chain combines TRBV7-9 with TRBJ2-3; 7 bases map to TRBD2. V lost 1 base to trimming and J lost 2 bases; unmatched junction nucleotides: 9. The length of the CDR3 is 17 residues. Germline values: CDR1 SEHNR, CDR2 FQNEAQ (reference sequence). The CDR3 sequence is CASSLVRDSGYTDTQYF. DNA for the CDR3: TGTGCCAGCAGCTTAGTAAGGGATAGCGGGTACACAGATACGCAGTATTTT.

The V and J genes are TRBV7-2 and TRBJ2-7; D may be TRBD1 (6 bases). Trimming left V 9 bases short and J 4 bases short, with 13 bases between. CDR3 length: 12 amino acids. Germline-derived CDR1 and CDR2 are SGHTA and FQGNSA. The DNA for the CDR3 is TGTGCCAGTACAAACAGGGTTTACGAGCAGTACTTC. Protein sequence: CASTNRVYEQYF.

The V and J genes are TRBV18 and TRBJ1-4; TRBD1 is a possible D gene (5 bases). Deletions cut 3 bases from V and 5 bases from J, with 13 bases between. This CDR3 region has 15 residues. Looked up from germline, CDR1 is KGHSH and CDR2 is LQKENI. CDR3 protein: CASSPMGRANEKLFF. DNA of the CDR3: TGTGCCAGCTCACCCATGGGCAGGGCGAATGAAAAACTGTTTTTT.

The chain couples TRBV29-1 to TRBJ2-2; a weak D match, TRBD1 (6 bases). The CDR3 covers 14 residues. Germline CDR1 is SQVTM and CDR2 is ANQGSEA. The V end lost 6 bases, the J end lost 0 bases, and 11 bases lay between the germline ends. The CDR3 nucleotides are TGCAGCGTCCGACAGGTCGCGAACACCGGGGAGCTGTTTTTT. It translates to CSVRQVANTGELFF.

The sample holds a few counts of this clone. The rearrangement links TRBV5-1 to TRBJ2-5; 8 nucleotides line up with TRBD2. With 4 bases clipped from V and 5 bases from J, the junction kept 13 bases outside the gene matches. CDR1 is SGHRS, CDR2 YFSETQ, per germline. This CDR3 region has 16 residues. The chain's CDR3 is CASSGTSGEFRETQYF. The CDR3 DNA reads as TGCGCCAGCAGCGGAACTAGCGGCGAATTTAGGGAGACCCAGTACTTC.

This sequence joins TRBV9 and TRBJ2-7; the D is unclear. The CDR3 has 15 residues. The V gene lost 4 bases and the J gene lost 3 bases, with 17 bases spanning the gap. CDR1 is SGDLS, CDR2 YYNGEE, per germline. CDR3: CASSPMINSYYEQYF. In DNA, the CDR3 is TGTGCCAGCAGCCCCATGATAAACTCCTACTACGAGCAGTACTTC.

The chain carries TRBV30 and TRBJ1-2; D is uncertain. CDR3 size: 14 residues. CDR1 GTSNPN and CDR2 SVGIG come from the germline V gene (reference sequence). V gave up 0 bases and J gave up 7 bases, with 15 bases separating them. The CDR3 sequence: CAWSVAGSASGYTF. In DNA form, the CDR3 reads TGTGCCTGGAGTGTAGCCGGTTCCGCTTCTGGCTACACCTTC.

This clone was observed once. One end of the junction fails to match germline, which may point to a read error. The chain combines TRBV5-1 with TRBJ2-1, with D possibly TRBD1 on 6 matching bases. From germline, CDR1 is SGHRS and CDR2 YFSETQ. The CDR3 extends over 13 amino acids. The CDR3 here is CANSLVQGHEQFF. The CDR3 DNA reads as TGCGCCAACAGCTTGGTCCAGGGGCATGAGCAGTTCTTC.

This sequence joins TRBV27 and TRBJ1-5; 8 positions agree with TRBD1. Germline V gives CDR1 MNHEY, CDR2 SMNVEV (reference sequence). V trimming: 4 bases; J trimming: 0 bases; junction bases outside the gene matches: 5. The CDR3 is made up of 16 amino acids. CDR3 coding DNA: TGTGCCAGCAGTTCCGCGACAGGGGTTAGCAATCAGCCCCAGCATTTT. As protein: CASSSATGVSNQPQHF.

The chain carries TRBV5-1 and TRBJ2-7; possible D gene TRBD2, 5 bases. Germline V gene sequence: CDR1 SGHRS, CDR2 YFSETQ. The CDR3 has 14 residues. V dropped 0 bases and J dropped 3 bases, with 10 bases sitting between them. The CDR3 coding sequence is TGCGCCAGCAGCTTGGCCTCCGGAGGCTACGAGCAGTACTTC. It encodes CASSLASGGYEQYF.

The chain recombines TRBV4-3 with TRBJ2-2; the D gene is possibly TRBD1 (6 bases). V dropped 4 bases and J dropped 5 bases, with 17 bases sitting between them. This CDR3 comprises 16 residues. The V gene's germline CDR1 is LGHNA and CDR2 YSLEER. The CDR3 nucleotides are TGCGCCAGCAGCCCCTCGCTCGGCACAGGGACCGGGGAGCTGTTTTTT. Its protein is CASSPSLGTGTGELFF.

This chain uses TRBV19 with TRBJ1-4, with D hard to call. The CDR3 length is 16 residues. CDR1 LNHDA and CDR2 SQIVND come from the germline V gene (reference sequence). The ends were cut back, 3 bases at V and 3 bases at J, with 14 bases in the middle. CDR3 coding DNA: TGTGCCAGTAGTATTCGTTCGGGGAGGCCTAATGAAAAACTGTTTTTT. It yields the protein CASSIRSGRPNEKLFF.